The subject of this entry is one T cell receptor beta chain. The antigen is not known. The data originate from a study of human T cells and chemical hapten exposure. Findings and limits, study-wide: PT1 expanded TCR numbers tracked positively with patch test score.

Unique molecular identifiers were attached to individual cDNA molecules during library preparation. One entry per CDR3 protein results from TCRdb running MiXCR on the RACE reads. The table has fewer than 70,000 distinct CDR3 sequences, 9.5% to 13% seen once. Described time point: pre-sensitization, week 0. Described treatment: therapeutic diphenylcyclopropenone sensitization with weekly scalp DPC. Sample: whole blood, taken in connection with sensitization to the hapten diphenylcyclopropenone (DPC). The source of this sequence is a woman between 50 and 59 years old with alopecia areata. Some clones in this sample may be carry-over from other donors' samples.

The CDR3 coding sequence is TGTGCCAGCAGTTTAAGTGACGAGCAGTACTTC. It is translated as CASSLSDEQYF. The V call is TRBV28, the J call TRBJ2-7; unclear D gene. The CDR3 sequence is 11 residues long. Between the trimmed V and J ends, which lost 2 bases and 5 bases, there was a span of 4 bases. Germline lookup yields CDR1 MDHEN and CDR2 SYDVKM.